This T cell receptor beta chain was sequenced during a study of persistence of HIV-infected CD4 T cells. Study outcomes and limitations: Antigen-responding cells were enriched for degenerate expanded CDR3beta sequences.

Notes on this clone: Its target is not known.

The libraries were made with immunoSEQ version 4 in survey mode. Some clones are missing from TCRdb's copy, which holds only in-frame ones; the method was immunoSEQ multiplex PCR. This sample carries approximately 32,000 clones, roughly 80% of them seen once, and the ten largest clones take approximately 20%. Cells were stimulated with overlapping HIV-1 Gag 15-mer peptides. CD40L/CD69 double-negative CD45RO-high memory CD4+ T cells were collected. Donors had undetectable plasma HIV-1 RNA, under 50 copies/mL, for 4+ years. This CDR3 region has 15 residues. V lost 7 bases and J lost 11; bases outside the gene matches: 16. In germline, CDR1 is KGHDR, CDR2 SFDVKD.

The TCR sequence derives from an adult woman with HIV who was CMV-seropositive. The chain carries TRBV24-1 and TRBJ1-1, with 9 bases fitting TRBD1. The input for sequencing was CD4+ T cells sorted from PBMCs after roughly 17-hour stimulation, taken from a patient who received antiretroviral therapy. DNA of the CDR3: TGTGCCACCAGCAATTCCGGGACAGGGAGAACAAGGGCTTTCTTT. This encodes CATSNSGTGRTRAFF.